This T cell receptor beta chain was documented in a study of cytomegalovirus exposure and HLA in healthy donors. With 60 Vbeta and 13 Jbeta primers, the PCR was carried out. Generated by immunoSEQ multiplex PCR, the TCRdb table keeps only in-frame clones and is missing some. This sample has fewer than 200,000 clones, with over 60% found just once. V lost 0 bases to trimming and J lost 5 bases, with 8 bases between them. The CDR3 loop spans 14 amino acids. Germline CDR1 is SGHRS and CDR2 is YFSETQ. The rearrangement links TRBV5-1 to TRBJ1-4; D is possibly TRBD1 (5 bases). This sequence originates from a woman aged 50 to 60 in good health and CMV-seropositive. The sequencing input was PBMCs. The CDR3 here is CASSLGQINEKLFF. The CDR3 DNA sequence: TGCGCCAGCAGCTTGGGACAGATAAATGAAAAACTGTTTTTT.